This is a list of T cell receptor beta chains from one sample in a study of cytomegalovirus exposure and HLA in healthy donors. Profiled with immunoSEQ multiplex PCR; TCRdb holds only in-frame clones, not every one. In the table there are about 200,000 clones, approximately 78% of which are singletons. Sample: PBMCs. All receptors come from a young woman in good health and CMV-seronegative. The CDR3 runs from the conserved cysteine through the conserved F or W. D genes are given only for firm matches. The size field is filled for only some rows; it gives once, few, many or a size class.

J: TRBJ2-5
length: 13
D: TRBD2
V: TRBV30
size: once
DNA: TGTGCCTGGAGTGTACGTACTAGCGGGAGTCAGTACTTC
CDR3: CAWSVRTSGSQYF

J: TRBJ2-7
length: 16
D: TRBD1
V: TRBV27
size: .
DNA: TGTGCCAGCAGTTTATCCGGCGGGACAGGCGTCTACGAGCAGTACTTC
CDR3: CASSLSGGTGVYEQYF

J: TRBJ2-1
length: 15
D: TRBD2
V: TRBV18
size: .
DNA: TGTGCCAGCTCGGCGACTAGCGGGAGAACCAATGAGCAGTTCTTC
CDR3: CASSATSGRTNEQFF

J: TRBJ1-2
length: 13
D: .
V: TRBV27
size: .
DNA: TGTGCCAGCAGTTTAACGGCAGGCTATGGCTACACCTTC
CDR3: CASSLTAGYGYTF

J: TRBJ2-1
length: 17
D: TRBD1
V: TRBV5-4
size: .
DNA: TGTGCCAGCAGCCGGCCGATCCAGGGGGTTGGAGAAGATGAGCAGTTCTTC
CDR3: CASSRPIQGVGEDEQFF

J: TRBJ1-2
length: 18
D: TRBD1
V: TRBV28
size: .
DNA: TGTGCCAGCAGTTTATCCGGGGACAGAATTTCCCATCCGGGGGGCTACACCTTC
CDR3: CASSLSGDRISHPGGYTF

J: TRBJ1-1
length: 14
D: .
V: TRBV7-9
size: .
DNA: TGTGCCAGCAGTTACCGCTACCCGAACACTGAAGCTTTCTTT
CDR3: CASSYRYPNTEAFF

J: TRBJ1-2
length: 16
D: .
V: TRBV4-3
size: once
DNA: TGCGCCAGCAGCCAAGAAGTAGCCCAAACTAACTATGGCTACACCTTC
CDR3: CASSQEVAQTNYGYTF

J: TRBJ2-3
length: 17
D: .
V: TRBV14
size: .
DNA: TGTGCCAGCAGCCAAGACCGGCTAAGCGGGAGCACAGATACGCAGTATTTT
CDR3: CASSQDRLSGSTDTQYF

J: TRBJ2-1
length: 13
D: .
V: TRBV21-1
size: .
DNA: TGTGCCAGCAGCCTCTCGCTAGGCTATGAGCAGTTCTTC
CDR3: CASSLSLGYEQFF

J: TRBJ1-2
length: 15
D: TRBD1
V: TRBV13
size: once
DNA: TGTGCCAGCAGCACATGGGACAGGCTCGACTATGGCTACACCTTC
CDR3: CASSTWDRLDYGYTF

J: TRBJ2-1
length: 16
D: TRBD2
V: TRBV6-6
size: .
DNA: TGTGCCAGCAGTTACCCGACTAGCGGGGTGTACAATGAGCAGTTCTTC
CDR3: CASSYPTSGVYNEQFF

J: TRBJ1-1
length: 14
D: .
V: TRBV7-9
size: .
DNA: TGTGCCAGCAGACCAAATTCGGGGGTCCCTGAAGCTTTCTTT
CDR3: CASRPNSGVPEAFF

J: TRBJ1-5
length: 15
D: TRBD1
V: TRBV18
size: .
DNA: TGTGCCAGCTCACCAAAACAGGGGGTAAGTCAGCCCCAGCATTTT
CDR3: CASSPKQGVSQPQHF

J: TRBJ2-3
length: 14
D: TRBD1
V: TRBV28
size: once
DNA: TGTGCCAGCAGTTGGACAGGTGGCACAGATACGCAGTATTTT
CDR3: CASSWTGGTDTQYF

J: TRBJ1-1
length: 14
D: TRBD1
V: TRBV2
size: few
DNA: TGTGCCAGCAGTGTCCAGGGGGCAGGCACTGAAGCTTTCTTT
CDR3: CASSVQGAGTEAFF

J: TRBJ2-2
length: 17
D: TRBD2
V: TRBV9
size: .
DNA: TGTGCCAGCAGCGCCTTTGAGGGAGGGCCGGGCACCGGGGAGCTGTTTTTT
CDR3: CASSAFEGGPGTGELFF

J: TRBJ2-5
length: 16
D: TRBD2
V: TRBV6-5
size: .
DNA: TGTGCCAGCAGTTCCTCGTCTAGCGGGAGGGGAGAGACCCAGTACTTC
CDR3: CASSSSSSGRGETQYF

J: TRBJ2-7
length: 13
D: TRBD2
V: TRBV6-6
size: .
DNA: TGTGCCAGCAGGATAGCGGGAGGCTACGAGCAGTACTTC
CDR3: CASRIAGGYEQYF

J: TRBJ2-4
length: 11
D: .
V: TRBV11-2
size: .
DNA: TGTGCCAGCAGGGACAGAGGCATTCAGTACTTC
CDR3: CASRDRGIQYF

J: TRBJ2-1
length: 15
D: TRBD1
V: TRBV27
size: .
DNA: TGTGCCAGCAGCCCTCGATGGGACAGAATTAATGAGCAGTTCTTC
CDR3: CASSPRWDRINEQFF

J: TRBJ2-1
length: 16
D: TRBD2
V: TRBV6-5
size: .
DNA: TGTGCCAGCAGTTACCGGAGCGGGAGCTCCTACAATGAGCAGTTCTTC
CDR3: CASSYRSGSSYNEQFF

J: TRBJ2-5
length: 12
D: .
V: TRBV6-5
size: .
DNA: TGTGCCAGCCGGGTTGGAGAAGAGACCCAGTACTTC
CDR3: CASRVGEETQYF

J: TRBJ1-1
length: 15
D: TRBD1
V: TRBV11-2
size: few
DNA: TGTGCCAGCAGCCCGTGGCAGGGGGCAAACACTGAAGCTTTCTTT
CDR3: CASSPWQGANTEAFF

J: TRBJ1-5
length: 15
D: TRBD1
V: TRBV5-6
size: .
DNA: TGTGCCAGCAGCCAAGGGACAGGCAGCAATCAGCCCCAGCATTTT
CDR3: CASSQGTGSNQPQHF

J: TRBJ1-4
length: 15
D: .
V: TRBV7-2
size: .
DNA: TGTGCCAGCAGCCAGAGCTGGGGGCTTGGTGAAAAACTGTTTTTT
CDR3: CASSQSWGLGEKLFF